Following are 4 T cell receptor beta chains from one sample sequenced in a study of blood T cells in healthy people across ages. The authors ran a second PCR of roughly 6 to 12 cycles using a sample-barcoded 5' primer and a J-beta primer mix. MiXCR was run by TCRdb on the 5' RACE reads, yielding one entry per CDR3 protein. The table lists under 2,000,000 distinct CDR3 sequences, roughly 50% of them singletons. Sequenced: blood. These receptors originate from a woman in her forties in good health.

This clonotype showed up just a few times. The CDR3 sequence is CSVLTGPNTQYF. CDR3 DNA sequence: TGCAGCGTTTTGACAGGGCCGAATACGCAGTATTTT. The J gene is TRBJ2-3, the V gene TRBV29-1; 7 bases agree with TRBD1. V lost 5 bases and J lost 7; bases outside the gene matches: 6. The V gene's germline CDR1 is SQVTM and CDR2 ANQGSEA. This CDR3 contains 12 residues.

About this clonotype itself: A junction boundary mismatches the germline segment, possibly from a read error. This chain uses TRBV3-1 with TRBJ1-2; 11 bases are a match to TRBD1. Germline-derived CDR1 and CDR2 are LGHDT and YNNKEL (reference sequence). There are 17 residues in the CDR3. Here the CDR3 DNA reads TGTGCCAGTAGCCCACAACGGACAGGGGGCATAAACTATGGCTACACCTTC. Its protein is CASSPQRTGGINYGYTF.

The chain uses TRBV4-1 and TRBJ1-2; D perhaps matches TRBD1 (5 bases). The CDR3 loop spans 13 amino acids. CDR1 MGHRA and CDR2 YSYEKL come from the germline V gene. V lost 0 bases, J lost 6 bases, and 8 bases lay in between. The CDR3 DNA is TGCGCCAGCAGCCAAGACGGGGGGAATGGCTACACCTTC. Translating it yields CASSQDGGNGYTF.

This clonotype was counted at least ten times. This chain connects TRBV4-1 to TRBJ2-7; 8 bases line up with TRBD2. V lost 2 bases and J lost 5; bases outside the gene matches: 8. The CDR3 spans 15 residues. Germline CDR1 reads MGHRA; CDR2 reads YSYEKL. CDR3 residues: CASSQPTSDKNEQYF. CDR3 DNA sequence: TGCGCCAGCAGCCAACCGACTAGCGATAAGAACGAGCAGTACTTC.